This TCR beta chain was identified during a study of CD8+ T cells in alopecia areata. Study background: Treated individuals took tofacitinib by mouth, 5 to 10 mg twice daily. Study-wide results and limits: Scalp samples also yield sequences from resident alphabeta T cells of normal skin.

This clone was seen a few times. Its target is unknown. RNA, once extracted, was reverse transcribed into cDNA for use as the sequencing template. Only in-frame clones appear in the TCRdb table, and some are missing; sequencing was by immunoSEQ multiplex PCR. The repertoire includes around 140,000 clones, more than 40% of them detected once, and over 15% sits in the top ten. V lost 1 base and J 5 bases, leaving 12 bases between the germline ends. Germline V gene data show CDR1 as SGHAT and CDR2 as FQNNGV. The length of the CDR3 is 15 residues. The sample was CD8+ T cells sorted from blood, taken at week 0. The TCR originated in a human donor with alopecia areata. This sequence joins TRBV11-2 and TRBJ2-1; D might be TRBD2 (6 bases). The CDR3 region is CASSLAGLPNNEQFF. The CDR3 DNA reads as TGTGCCAGCAGCTTAGCCGGACTACCGAACAATGAGCAGTTCTTC.